The 5 T cell receptor beta chains below come from one sample, sequenced in a study of metastatic and nonmetastatic thyroid tumors (dated by TCRdb to between 2020 and 2021). No treatment had been received by any patient before thyroid surgery. The library was built by means of PCR. Sequencing was performed on an Illumina HiSeq 4000. TCRdb reran the public reads through fastp at Q25 and MiXCR, keeping productive beta chains. In this sample the table shows 23,000 or so clones, around 20% of which occur a single time. Roughly 5.1% of the sample rests with the top ten. Sequences were obtained from blood. These receptors were obtained from a male donor with papillary thyroid cancer or a benign thyroid nodule (not recorded which). Some clones in this sample may be carry-over from other donors' samples.

This clone was observed at least ten times. This could be a read error, since a much larger clone is one nucleotide away. Distinct nucleotide sequences in the sample also encode this CDR3. This chain links TRBV24-1 with TRBJ2-1; D unclear. The CDR3 has 14 amino acids. Germline V gene lookup returns CDR1 KGHDR and CDR2 SFDVKD. The germline V and J ends were trimmed by 4 bases and 1 base, with 7 bases remaining between them. CDR3 loop: CATSERFSYNEQFF. CDR3 DNA sequence: TGTGCCACCAGTGAGAGATTTTCCTACAATGAGCAGTTCTTC.

The rearrangement joins TRBV24-1 to TRBJ2-2; 10 positions agree with TRBD2. The CDR3 has 14 amino acids. V dropped 7 bases and J dropped 3; count of bases not matched to a gene: 1. CDR1 is KGHDR, CDR2 SFDVKD, per germline. The CDR3 here is CATRSGGDTGELFF. The CDR3 bases are TGTGCCACCAGAAGCGGGGGGGACACCGGGGAGCTGTTTTTT.

The rearrangement joins TRBV19 to TRBJ1-1; D is possibly TRBD1 (6 bases). Trimming shortened V by 7 bases and J by 4 bases, and 13 bases separated the two germline ends. Germline V gene sequence: CDR1 LNHDA, CDR2 SQIVND (reference sequence). The CDR3 length is 13 residues. This CDR3 is CASTQQGATEAFF. DNA of the CDR3: TGTGCCAGTACTCAACAGGGTGCCACTGAAGCTTTCTTT.

V usage is TRBV24-1 and J usage is TRBJ2-2; the D gene is possibly TRBD2 (7 bases). Trimming took 0 bases from V and 3 from J, leaving 10 bases between them. CDR1 and CDR2 from the germline V gene are KGHDR and SFDVKD. The CDR3 sequence is 16 residues long. The CDR3 region has the DNA TGTGCCACCAGTGATTTGCAGGGGAGGGACACCGGGGAGCTGTTTTTT. Residues: CATSDLQGRDTGELFF.

This clone was seen repeatedly, ten times or more. V gene TRBV5-1 combines with J gene TRBJ2-3; 10 bases map to TRBD2. This CDR3 is built from 14 residues. V lost 5 bases to trimming and J lost 0 bases; unmatched junction nucleotides: 0. Germline V lookup: CDR1 SGHRS, CDR2 YFSETQ. The CDR3 coding sequence is TGCGCCAGCAGGACTAGCGGGAGCACAGATACGCAGTATTTT. This gives the protein CASRTSGSTDTQYF.